A selection of T cell receptor beta chains follows, all from one sample in a study of technical replicates of blood from a handful of donors. TCRdb keeps only in-frame clones here, not all; method: immunoSEQ multiplex PCR. The sample lists some 57,000 clones, about 97% seen once, with 0.19% in the top ten. The sequencing sample was made of T cells isolated from PBMCs. Source of these receptors: a human donor in good health. Each CDR3 is given with its conserved first and last residue. The D gene is left open where the match is weak. Clone sizes are given selectively: once, few, many, or a class where the clone is expanded.

j_call clone_size v_call cdr3_length d_call cdr3_nt cdr3_aa
TRBJ2-1 - TRBV4-1 15 TRBD1 TGCGCCAGCAGCCAAAATGAGGGGGCTCGGGATGAGCAGTTCTTC CASSQNEGARDEQFF
TRBJ1-1 - TRBV9 12 TRBD1 TGTGCCAGCAGCGCAGGGGGTTCGGAAGCTTTCTTT CASSAGGSEAFF
TRBJ1-3 - TRBV19 16 TRBD1 TGTGCCAGTAGAGAAACCGGGACAGGGGTTAGAAACACCATATATTTT CASRETGTGVRNTIYF
TRBJ2-1 - TRBV4-1 17 TRBD2 TGCGCCAGCAGCCAAGATCCTGGGCTAGCGGGGCCCAATGAGCAGTTCTTC CASSQDPGLAGPNEQFF
TRBJ2-2 once TRBV7-2 18 - TGTGCCAGCAGCTTAGTTGGGTGGAGTCAGGGTTTCACCGGGGAGCTGTTTTTT CASSLVGWSQGFTGELFF
TRBJ1-2 - TRBV2 14 TRBD1 TGTGCCAGCTCTGCGTCCGCAGGGGGTTATGGCTACACCTTC CASSASAGGYGYTF
TRBJ2-7 once TRBV28 19 TRBD1 TGTGCCAGCAGTACGGCCGGCGGCGGGGGACAGGGGGCCGTCTACGAGCAGTACTTC CASSTAGGGGQGAVYEQYF
TRBJ2-3 - TRBV27 14 - TGTGCCAGCAGTTCCGGGGGAGGCCCAAATACGCAGTATTTT CASSSGGGPNTQYF
TRBJ2-2 - TRBV5-1 16 - TGCGCCAGCAGCTTGGTCCCCGACAGGAACACCGGGGAGCTGTTTTTT CASSLVPDRNTGELFF
TRBJ1-2 - TRBV21-1 15 - TGTGCCAGCAGCAGACAGGTACGACGGAACTATGGCTACACCTTC CASSRQVRRNYGYTF
TRBJ2-3 - TRBV2 15 TRBD1 TGTGCCAGCACGACCTACAGGGGCGCCACAGATACGCAGTATTTT CASTTYRGATDTQYF
TRBJ1-5 - TRBV4-1 16 TRBD1 TGCGCCAGCAGCCACGGGACAGGGTATCGGAATCAGCCCCAGCATTTT CASSHGTGYRNQPQHF
TRBJ2-7 - TRBV11-2 13 - TGTGCCAGCAGCTTAGCGGTCCAATACGAGCAGTACTTC CASSLAVQYEQYF
TRBJ1-1 - TRBV30 14 - TGTGCCTGGAGCAGAGGCAGGGGAAACACTGAAGCTTTCTTT CAWSRGRGNTEAFF
TRBJ1-2 - TRBV5-1 14 TRBD1 TGCGCCAGTTCGGGACAGGGTCCTATCTATGGCTACACCTTC CASSGQGPIYGYTF
TRBJ2-7 - TRBV27 15 TRBD1 TGTGCCAGCAGTTGGGGGACAGCCGGTCGGAACGAGCAGTACTTC CASSWGTAGRNEQYF
TRBJ2-1 once TRBV28 15 - TGTGCCAGCAGTTTATCTATGAGCTCCTACAATGAGCAGTTCTTC CASSLSMSSYNEQFF
TRBJ2-2 - TRBV5-1 16 - TGCGCCAGCAGCTTGAGGGGGGGCGCTGACACCGGGGAGCTGTTTTTT CASSLRGGADTGELFF
TRBJ1-1 - TRBV7-8 14 - TGTGCCAGCAGTTCACCCCCAGGGGCCCCTGAAGCTTTCTTT CASSSPPGAPEAFF
TRBJ1-2 - TRBV6-1 15 - TGTGCCAGCAGCGACACAGGAGTGTTTCGATTCGGCTACACCTTC CASSDTGVFRFGYTF
TRBJ1-2 - TRBV11-2 16 - TGTGCCAGCAGCTTTTTCGGGACTGAGACTAACTATGGCTACACCTTC CASSFFGTETNYGYTF
TRBJ1-3 - TRBV5-6 14 - TGTGCCAGCAGCTACTGGGCAGCTGAAAACACCATATATTTT CASSYWAAENTIYF
TRBJ2-5 - TRBV28 13 - TGTGCCAGCAGTCAACTGAACAGGGAGACCCAGTACTTC CASSQLNRETQYF
TRBJ2-1 - TRBV6-1 15 - TGTGCCAGCAGGCCCACAGCCCCCTCCTACAATGAGCAGTTCTTC CASRPTAPSYNEQFF
TRBJ1-2 - TRBV5-1 15 TRBD1 TGCGCCAGCAGCCCGGGGGACAGTCAGAACTATGGCTACACCTTC CASSPGDSQNYGYTF
TRBJ2-3 - TRBV9 15 TRBD2 TGTGCCAGCAGCGTAGCTCTAGCGGGAGAGGGTACGCAGTATTTT CASSVALAGEGTQYF
TRBJ1-1 once TRBV4-1 14 - TGCGCCAGCAGCCAACCCGCCGGGGGGACTGAAGCTTTCTTT CASSQPAGGTEAFF
TRBJ2-7 - TRBV7-8 14 - TGTGCCAGCAGCTTACAGGGGTTGATAGACGAGCAGTACTTC CASSLQGLIDEQYF
TRBJ1-2 - TRBV27 17 TRBD1 TGTGCCAGCACCTTATTAATGGGACAGGGGGAAGTACATGGCTACACCTTC CASTLLMGQGEVHGYTF
TRBJ1-4 - TRBV5-1 13 - TGCGCCAGCAGCTTCTCTCGGAATGAAAAACTGTTTTTT CASSFSRNEKLFF
TRBJ1-2 once TRBV7-9 16 TRBD1 TGTGCCAGCAGCTTAGCCCTCGACAGGGCCGTACGGGGCTACACCTTC CASSLALDRAVRGYTF
TRBJ1-1 - TRBV19 13 - TGTGCCAGTAGTAAACAGATGAACACTGAAGCTTTCTTT CASSKQMNTEAFF
TRBJ1-2 - TRBV6-5 12 - TGTGCCAGCAGGGACACTAACTATGGCTACACCTTC CASRDTNYGYTF
TRBJ1-3 - TRBV6-1 17 - TGTGCCAGCAGTGCGTCCGGGACACCTTACTCTGGAAACACCATATATTTT CASSASGTPYSGNTIYF
TRBJ2-3 once TRBV30 11 - TGTGCCTGGAGCAACACAGATACGCAGTATTTT CAWSNTDTQYF
TRBJ2-1 - TRBV27 15 - TGTGCCAGCAGTTTATTGAGTCCAGGGGCGAGTGAGCAGTTCTTC CASSLLSPGASEQFF
TRBJ1-5 - TRBV27 15 - TGTGCCAGCAGTTTAACGGGCGGGTACAATCAGCCCCAGCATTTT CASSLTGGYNQPQHF
TRBJ2-1 - TRBV6-4 15 TRBD1 TGTGCCAGCAGTGCAGCGGACAGGGAAGGCAATGAGCAGTTCTTC CASSAADREGNEQFF
TRBJ2-1 - TRBV7-9 15 TRBD2 TGTGCCAGCAGCCCAATAGCGGGAGGGCCCGGTGAGCAGTTCTTC CASSPIAGGPGEQFF
TRBJ1-6 - TRBV11-3 15 TRBD1 TGTGCCAGCAGATGGGACAGGGGACGTTTTTCACCCCTCCACTTT CASRWDRGRFSPLHF
TRBJ1-1 - TRBV28 14 - TGTGCCAGCAGAATCCAGGGTAGGCGGACTGAAGCTTTCTTT CASRIQGRRTEAFF
TRBJ1-2 - TRBV28 14 TRBD1 TGTGCCAGCAGTTTAGGGACAGGGAAGAGGGGCTACACCTTC CASSLGTGKRGYTF
TRBJ2-7 once TRBV2 14 - TGTGCCAGCTTGGCCTGGGCCGGCGAGGGCGAGCAGTACTTC CASLAWAGEGEQYF
TRBJ2-7 - TRBV30 16 - TGTGCCTGGAGTGTACTGGTTATGTCCAGGGCCGGCGAGCAGTACTTC CAWSVLVMSRAGEQYF
TRBJ2-7 - TRBV7-9 15 TRBD1 TGTGCCAGCAGTCGTGACAGGGCCCCTACCTACGAGCAGTACTTC CASSRDRAPTYEQYF
TRBJ1-2 - TRBV18 15 TRBD1 TGTGCCAGCTCCGAGGGGGCAGGGAGGAACTATGGCTACACCTTC CASSEGAGRNYGYTF
TRBJ1-5 - TRBV11-2 14 TRBD1 TGTGCCAGCAGCCCAGGACAGGGCGATCAGCCCCAGCATTTT CASSPGQGDQPQHF
TRBJ2-5 - TRBV7-4 18 TRBD2 TGTGCCAGCAGCTTTGGGACTAGCGGGAGGGGGTACCAAGAGACCCAGTACTTC CASSFGTSGRGYQETQYF
TRBJ2-7 once TRBV29-1 10 - TGCAGCGTGGCGGACTTTGTGGAGTACTTC CSVADFVEYF
TRBJ1-2 - TRBV6-1 15 - TGTGCCAGCAGTGACACACAGGGAGCGCACTATGGCTACACCTTC CASSDTQGAHYGYTF
TRBJ2-2 - TRBV6-5 14 - TGTGCCAGCAGTTTAGACAGTGATCAAGGGGAGCTGTTTTTT CASSLDSDQGELFF